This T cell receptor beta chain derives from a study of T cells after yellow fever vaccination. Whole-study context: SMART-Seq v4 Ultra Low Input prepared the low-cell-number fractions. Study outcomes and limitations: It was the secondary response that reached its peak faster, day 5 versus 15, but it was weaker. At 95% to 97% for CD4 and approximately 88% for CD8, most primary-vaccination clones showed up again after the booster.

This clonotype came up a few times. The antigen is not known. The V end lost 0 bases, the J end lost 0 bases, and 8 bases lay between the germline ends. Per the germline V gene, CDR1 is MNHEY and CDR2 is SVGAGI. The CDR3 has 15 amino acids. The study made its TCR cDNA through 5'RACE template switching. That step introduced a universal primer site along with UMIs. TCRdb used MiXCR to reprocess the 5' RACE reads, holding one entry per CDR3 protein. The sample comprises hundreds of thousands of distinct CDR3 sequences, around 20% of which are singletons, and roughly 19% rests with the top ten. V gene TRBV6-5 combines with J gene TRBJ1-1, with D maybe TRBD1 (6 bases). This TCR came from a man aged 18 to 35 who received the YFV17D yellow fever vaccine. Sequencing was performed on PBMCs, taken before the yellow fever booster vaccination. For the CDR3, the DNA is TGTGCCAGCAGTTACTCCACAGGGCTGAACACTGAAGCTTTCTTT. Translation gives CASSYSTGLNTEAFF.